These 14 T cell receptor beta chains were sequenced from one sample in a study of vaccination and CD4 T cells after COVID-19 (dated 2022 in TCRdb). This sample's treatment or condition label indicates: roughly 11-day PBMC culture with coronavirus spike peptide pools or control peptides (ViraFEST assay). Libraries were made using PCR. Sequencing was carried out with an Illumina iSeq 100. DNA from cultured CD4+ T cells underwent TCR sequencing with the Oncomine TCR Beta short-read assay at the Johns Hopkins FTIC core. Using fastp trimming at Q25 and MiXCR clonotype assembly, TCRdb reanalyzed the public sequencing data and kept in-frame beta chains. A single entry per CDR3 protein holds the most common genes and DNA from its merged rows. Here the sample has around 20,000 distinct CDR3 sequences; under 45% occur a single time. The leading ten clones occupy about 6.3% of the sample. For these TCRs, the target antigens are not known.

The sample here was CD4+ T cells from blood, cultured in vitro, taken before SARS-CoV-2 vaccination. The receptors were gathered from a human donor who had recovered from COVID-19.

V and J are TRBV20-1 and TRBJ1-4; perhaps TRBD1 as D (6 bases). The CDR3 extends over 17 amino acids. Germline values: CDR1 DFQATT, CDR2 SNEGSKA (reference sequence). V was shortened by 5 bases and J by 0 bases, with 19 bases between the two germline ends. The CDR3 nucleotides read TGCAGTGCTTCGCGACAGGCAATTCAGGCAACTAATGAAAAACTGTTTTTT. The encoded protein is CSASRQAIQATNEKLFF.

The J gene is TRBJ1-2, the V gene TRBV28, with D possibly being TRBD1 (6 bases). V shed 6 bases and J shed 4 bases, with 24 bases lying between them. The CDR3 extends over 17 amino acids. CDR1 MDHEN and CDR2 SYDVKM come from the germline V gene. The chain's CDR3 is CASRESGDQRAGYGYTF. As DNA, the CDR3 is TGTGCCAGCAGAGAATCAGGGGATCAGAGGGCAGGCTATGGCTACACCTTC.

A few counts support this clonotype. The chain employs TRBV5-4 and TRBJ2-3; D might be TRBD2 (6 bases). The CDR3 sequence is 16 residues long. Germline V lookup: CDR1 SGHNT, CDR2 YYREEE (reference sequence). The V end lost 4 bases, the J end lost 0 bases, and 15 bases lay between the germline ends. The CDR3 sequence is CASSNGGLASTDTQYF. The CDR3 coding sequence is TGTGCCAGCAGCAACGGGGGACTGGCTAGCACAGATACGCAGTATTTT.

CDR3 loop: CASSSGGSYGYTF. The DNA of the CDR3 is TGTGCCAGTAGTAGCGGGGGATCCTATGGCTACACCTTC. V and J are TRBV19 and TRBJ1-2; D is possibly TRBD1 (5 bases). This CDR3 has 13 amino acids. Per germline, CDR1 LNHDA and CDR2 SQIVND (reference sequence). With 4 bases removed from V and 4 bases from J, the gap between germline ends came to 10 bases.

V is TRBV19 and J is TRBJ2-1; 8 bases map to TRBD1. Trimming removed 6 bases from V and 3 bases from J; junction bases left unmatched: 10. Germline CDR1 reads LNHDA; CDR2 reads SQIVND (reference sequence). There are 16 residues in the CDR3. CDR3: CASRSPTGALYNEQFF. DNA of the CDR3: TGTGCCAGTAGGAGCCCGACAGGGGCTCTCTACAATGAGCAGTTCTTC.

This chain uses TRBV7-9 with TRBJ1-1; perhaps TRBD1 as D (5 bases). Germline CDR1 SEHNR, CDR2 FQNEAQ (reference sequence). The CDR3 loop spans 16 amino acids. The germline V and J ends were trimmed by 2 bases and 5 bases, with 18 bases remaining between them. The CDR3 protein is CASSLPGVGVQTEAFF. In nucleotides, the CDR3 is TGTGCCAGCAGCTTACCGGGGGTAGGGGTTCAGACTGAAGCTTTCTTT.

The chain recombines TRBV6-2 or TRBV6-3 with TRBJ1-4; 7 nucleotides line up with TRBD1. Germline assignment: CDR1 MNHEY and CDR2 SVGEGT. The V and J ends lost 0 bases and 6 bases, in that order; junction bases with no gene match: 4. The CDR3 is 15 residues long. CDR3 nucleotide sequence: TGTGCCAGCAGTTACTCGGACAGGACCTATGAAAAACTGTTTTTT. It encodes CASSYSDRTYEKLFF.

In its sample, this clonotype was seen once. In DNA form, the CDR3 reads TGCGCCAGCAGCTTGAGGTTGGATCTGAAATTCTATGGCTACACCTTC. This gives the protein CASSLRLDLKFYGYTF. V and J are TRBV5-1 and TRBJ1-2; no definite D call. The CDR3 extends over 16 amino acids. CDR1 is SGHRS, CDR2 YFSETQ, per germline. Trimming left V 1 base short and J 4 bases short, with 17 bases between.

The chain combines TRBV5-8 with TRBJ2-1, with TRBD1 matching 11 bases. This CDR3 comprises 16 residues. Per the germline V gene, CDR1 is SGHTS and CDR2 is YDEGEE. The V segment lost 2 bases and the J segment 0 bases; nucleotides outside the gene matches: 1. CDR3 protein: CASSLGTGGSYNEQFF. CDR3 coding DNA: TGTGCCAGCAGCTTAGGGACAGGGGGCTCCTACAATGAGCAGTTCTTC.

This clonotype was seen only a few times. The chain carries TRBV15 and TRBJ1-5; D is unresolved. Germline V gives CDR1 LNHNV, CDR2 YYDKDF (reference sequence). This CDR3 region has 15 residues. Trimming cost V 0 bases and J 9 bases, with 15 bases left between them. The CDR3 sequence is CATSRDRSRERPQHF. The CDR3 coding sequence is TGTGCCACCAGCAGAGATCGGAGCCGAGAACGGCCCCAGCATTTT.

The chain uses TRBV11-3 and TRBJ2-1; TRBD2 agrees at 12 bases. V shed 2 bases, J shed 5 bases, and the junction held 1 base outside the gene matches. This CDR3 contains 15 residues. CDR1 and CDR2 from the germline V gene are SGHNT and YENEEA. The CDR3 DNA sequence: TGTGCCAGCAGCTTAAGACTAGCGGGAGACAATGAGCAGTTCTTC. This codes for CASSLRLAGDNEQFF.

This clonotype occurred once. DNA for the CDR3: TGTGCCAGCAGTTTGACTGACAGACCCTACGAGCAGTACTTC. Translated: CASSLTDRPYEQYF. This chain uses TRBV28 with TRBJ2-7; maybe TRBD1 (5 bases). CDR3 length: 14 residues. Per the germline V gene, CDR1 is MDHEN and CDR2 is SYDVKM. The germline V and J ends were trimmed by 3 bases and 2 bases, with 11 bases remaining between them.

The chain uses TRBV28 and TRBJ2-1, with 11 positions matching TRBD1. Germline-derived CDR1 and CDR2 are MDHEN and SYDVKM. The CDR3 has 17 residues. The junction had 12 bases not matched to a gene; V was cut back by 5 bases and J by 6 bases. The CDR3 here is CASSLTSPGTGGNEQFF. The CDR3 DNA reads TGTGCCAGCAGTCTCACATCCCCCGGGACAGGGGGCAATGAGCAGTTCTTC.

This clonotype has more than one count but fewer than ten. The genes are TRBV19 and TRBJ2-5, with 8 bases matching TRBD2. CDR3 length: 14 residues. In germline, CDR1 is LNHDA, CDR2 SQIVND (reference sequence). V shed 4 bases and J 5 bases; nucleotides not matched to a gene: 6. DNA for the CDR3: TGTGCCAGTAGTACGAGACTAGCGTCGGAGACCCAGTACTTC. Protein: CASSTRLASETQYF.